These 21 T cell receptor beta chains came from one sample sequenced in a study of CD8 T cells in ankylosing spondylitis. Study-wide results and caveats: For ankylosing spondylitis blood, a TCR beta motif of 7 to 9 highly homologous variants appeared characteristic.

No antigen is known for these receptors. Via MiXCR, TCRdb re-called the 5' RACE reads, giving one row per CDR3 protein. The sample has a few hundred thousand distinct CDR3 sequences, approximately 16% seen once. Input material: blood, either unsorted or a sorted T cell fraction (not recorded which). The receptors shown here come from a male donor with ankylosing spondylitis.

The rearrangement links TRBV27 to TRBJ1-5; 10 nucleotides agree with TRBD1. V lost 6 bases, J lost 6 bases, and 5 bases stayed unmatched. The CDR3 consists of 14 residues. Germline V lookup: CDR1 MNHEY, CDR2 SMNVEV (reference sequence). CDR3 sequence (DNA): TGTGCCAGCAGCTTAGGACAGGGGGTTCAGCCCCAGCATTTT. Protein sequence: CASSLGQGVQPQHF.

The chain links TRBV5-1 to TRBJ1-2; possibly TRBD1 for D (6 bases). Germline V gene data show CDR1 as SGHRS and CDR2 as YFSETQ. CDR3 size: 16 residues. Trimming shortened V by 3 bases and J by 0 bases, and 15 bases separated the two germline ends. CDR3 coding DNA: TGCGCCAGCAGCTCTGGGGGCAGGACAGCTAACTATGGCTACACCTTC. It yields the protein CASSSGGRTANYGYTF.

This sequence joins TRBV20-1 and TRBJ2-7; D might be TRBD2 (6 bases). This CDR3 is 16 amino acids long. The germline V gene encodes CDR1 DFQATT and CDR2 SNEGSKA (reference sequence). Trimming removed 0 bases from V and 2 bases from J, with 17 bases in between. CDR3 in DNA: TGCAGTGCTAGAGATAGGACCGGGACTTACGCCTACGAGCAGTACTTC. Translated, it gives CSARDRTGTYAYEQYF.

This clonotype has ten or more counts. CDR3 sequence reads: CASTKPRQGGNEKLFF. CDR3 nucleotides: TGTGCCAGCACAAAACCCAGACAGGGTGGTAATGAAAAACTGTTTTTT. The rearrangement joins TRBV2 to TRBJ1-4, with TRBD1 matching over 7 bases. Germline V CDR1 and CDR2: SNHLY, FYNNEI. With 7 bases clipped from V and 4 bases from J, the junction kept 12 bases outside the gene matches. The CDR3 consists of 16 residues.

This clonotype was recorded a few times. The V and J genes are TRBV5-6 and TRBJ1-5, with D unresolved. Germline CDR1 reads SGHDT; CDR2 reads YYEEEE. V was shortened by 4 bases and J by 3 bases, with 17 bases between the two germline ends. CDR3 length equals 16 residues. The CDR3, as DNA: TGTGCCAGCAGCGAATGGCCCGGAGCACCCAATCAGCCCCAGCATTTT. The encoded protein is CASSEWPGAPNQPQHF.

The V gene is TRBV3-1, the J gene TRBJ2-1, with no clear D. Looked up from germline, CDR1 is LGHDT and CDR2 is YNNKEL (reference sequence). The CDR3 runs to 16 residues. V was pared by 0 bases and J by 6 bases, with 15 bases between. In nucleotides, the CDR3 is TGTGCCAGCAGCCAAGATCTCCAGGATCTACTCAATGAGCAGTTCTTC. Amino acid sequence: CASSQDLQDLLNEQFF.

The rearrangement joins TRBV4-1 to TRBJ2-7, with D possibly TRBD1 on 5 matching bases. Germline-derived CDR1 and CDR2 are MGHRA and YSYEKL. This CDR3 comprises 13 residues. Trimming took off 3 bases at V and 4 bases at J, with 10 bases between the two ends. This CDR3 reads CASSQQGLYEQYF. The CDR3 DNA reads as TGCGCCAGCAGCCAGCAGGGCCTATACGAGCAGTACTTC.

The sample holds a few counts of this clonotype. The J gene is TRBJ2-1, the V gene TRBV21-1; TRBD2 was called by the table and not checked on the DNA. TRBV21-1 is classified as a pseudogene. The CDR3 runs to 14 residues. CDR3 nucleotides: TGTGCCAGCAGCAAACGTGGAGGGGCCCATGAGCAGTTCTTC. Protein product: CASSKRGGAHEQFF.

In this sample, this clonotype turned up a few times. This chain joins TRBV2 and TRBJ1-4, with D possibly being TRBD1 (5 bases). Germline V gives CDR1 SNHLY, CDR2 FYNNEI. The length of the CDR3 is 14 residues. Between the trimmed V and J ends, which lost 7 bases and 5 bases, there was a span of 14 bases. The CDR3 DNA follows: TGTGCCAGCACCCCGGACATGGGGAATGAAAAACTGTTTTTT. This encodes CASTPDMGNEKLFF.

This clonotype showed up just a few times. The rearrangement links TRBV13 to TRBJ2-3; 8 bases match TRBD1. The germline V gene encodes CDR1 PRHDT and CDR2 FYEKMQ (reference sequence). V gave up 6 bases and J gave up 2 bases; unmatched junction bases: 1. The CDR3 spans 13 residues. The CDR3 DNA sequence: TGTGCCAGCAGGGACAGGGACACAGATACGCAGTATTTT. This sequence encodes CASRDRDTDTQYF.

This clonotype appeared a few times. The V gene is TRBV5-6, the J gene TRBJ2-5; D not certain. CDR1 is SGHDT, CDR2 YYEEEE, per germline. The CDR3 totals 15 residues. Trimming removed 0 bases from V and 5 bases from J, with 14 bases in between. The CDR3 DNA is TGTGCCAGCAGCTTGGGCACCCCAATGGGGGAGACCCAGTACTTC. This codes for CASSLGTPMGETQYF.

The CDR3 region is CASSLQYSLNTIYF. DNA for the CDR3: TGTGCCAGCAGCTTACAGTACTCTCTAAACACCATATATTTT. The chain joins TRBV13 to TRBJ1-3; no firm D call. This CDR3 spans 14 amino acids. The ends were cut back, 2 bases at V and 6 bases at J, with 11 bases in the middle. Per germline, CDR1 PRHDT and CDR2 FYEKMQ (reference sequence).

This clonotype turned up a few times. In DNA form, the CDR3 reads TGTGCCAGCAGTGAAGCGGTGGGAGTAAGTTACTATGGCTACACCTTC. Its translation: CASSEAVGVSYYGYTF. This sequence joins TRBV6-1 and TRBJ1-2; D unclear. Per the germline V gene, CDR1 is MNHNS and CDR2 is SASEGT. The length of the CDR3 is 16 residues. The ends were cut back, 0 bases at V and 3 bases at J, with 14 bases in the middle.

This chain links TRBV4-1 with TRBJ1-1, with 11 bases matching TRBD1. Germline assignment: CDR1 MGHRA and CDR2 YSYEKL. J gave up 6 bases and V 4 bases, and 1 base lay outside the gene matches. The CDR3 runs to 13 residues. CDR3 region: CASSRDRGSEAFF. The CDR3 DNA follows: TGCGCCAGCAGCCGGGACAGGGGGTCTGAAGCTTTCTTT.

This clonotype was picked up a small number of times. V usage is TRBV4-2 and J usage is TRBJ1-2; D perhaps matches TRBD1 (5 bases). Between the trimmed V and J ends, which lost 5 bases and 8 bases, there was a span of 9 bases. Germline lookup yields CDR1 LGHNA and CDR2 YNFKEQ. The CDR3 is 11 residues long. CDR3 in DNA: TGTGCCAGCAGCTATGGGGCGGGCTACACCTTC. Residues: CASSYGAGYTF.

The DNA for the CDR3 is TGCGCCAGCAGCCAAGATCCGGATTTGAACACTGAAGCTTTCTTT. Protein: CASSQDPDLNTEAFF. This chain connects TRBV4-3 to TRBJ1-1; D is undetermined. The CDR3 loop spans 15 amino acids. The V gene's germline CDR1 is LGHNA and CDR2 YSLEER. Deletions cut 0 bases from V and 0 bases from J, with 8 bases between.

This clonotype came up a few times. This chain uses TRBV24-1 with TRBJ1-4, with D uncertain. The CDR3 has 13 residues. Looked up from germline, CDR1 is KGHDR and CDR2 is SFDVKD. Trimming shortened V by 7 bases and J by 6 bases, and 11 bases separated the two germline ends. The CDR3 coding sequence is TGTGCCACCAGATCGAGGACTTATGAAAAACTGTTTTTT. Translated: CATRSRTYEKLFF.

The chain is built from TRBV20-1 and TRBJ2-7; perhaps TRBD2 as D (5 bases). Germline CDR1 reads DFQATT; CDR2 reads SNEGSKA (reference sequence). There are 13 residues in the CDR3. V was pared by 1 base and J by 3 bases, with 10 bases between. CDR3 loop: CSARVLDFYEQYF. The CDR3 coding sequence is TGCAGTGCTAGAGTACTGGACTTCTACGAGCAGTACTTC.

In its sample, this clonotype was seen many times. The rearrangement links TRBV12-3 or TRBV12-4 to TRBJ2-7; 7 bases map to TRBD1. This CDR3 is built from 14 residues. The junction had 7 bases not matched to a gene; V was cut back by 5 bases and J by 3 bases. The chain's CDR3 is CASSVPGQSYEQYF. The DNA for the CDR3 is TGTGCCAGCAGTGTCCCGGGACAGAGCTACGAGCAGTACTTC.

This clonotype was found many times. J is TRBJ1-2 and V is TRBV7-9; D is ambiguous. The germline V gene has CDR1 SEHNR and CDR2 FQNEAQ (reference sequence). The CDR3 consists of 14 residues. The V end was cut by 5 bases, the J end by 4 bases, with 14 bases between. The DNA of the CDR3 is TGTGCCAGCAGCCACCCACTTTCGGCCTATGGCTACACCTTC. This encodes CASSHPLSAYGYTF.

The chain carries TRBV20-1 and TRBJ2-2, with TRBD1 identical over 8 bases. V gave up 5 bases and J gave up 6 bases; unmatched junction bases: 5. This CDR3 is built from 13 residues. Germline V gene sequence: CDR1 DFQATT, CDR2 SNEGSKA (reference sequence). The CDR3 loop reads CSALQGDAGELFF. CDR3 nucleotides: TGCAGTGCTCTACAGGGGGACGCCGGGGAGCTGTTTTTT.